This TCR beta chain is drawn from a study of technical replicates of blood from several donors. Per germline, CDR1 SNHLY and CDR2 FYNNEI. J lost 6 bases, V lost 7 bases, and 14 bases had no gene match. The CDR3 runs to 16 residues. Assay used: immunoSEQ multiplex PCR; TCRdb lists only in-frame clones, some missing. Of some 83,000 clones listed, approximately 94% are singletons. Input material: T cells isolated from PBMCs. The chain combines TRBV2 with TRBJ2-1; 8 bases are a match to TRBD2. The receptor was isolated from a human donor in good health. CDR3 region: CASMGLVRRGGNEQFF. The CDR3 DNA sequence: TGTGCCAGCATGGGACTAGTCAGAAGGGGGGGCAATGAGCAGTTCTTC.